One sample yielded the 17 T cell receptor beta chains listed below, sequenced in a study of T cells after yellow fever vaccination. In TCRdb, the 5' RACE reads were re-called with MiXCR into one record per CDR3 protein. The table shows 350,000 or so distinct CDR3 sequences, with roughly 7.5% occurring only once. The material sequenced was PBMCs, taken around 45 days after the first yellow fever vaccination. These receptors came from a man aged 18 to 35 who received the YFV17D yellow fever vaccine.

CDR3 loop: CAVSRDRGDYEQFF. CDR3 sequence (DNA): TGTGCCGTATCCCGGGACAGGGGTGATTATGAGCAGTTCTTC. The chain links TRBV12-3 or TRBV12-4 to TRBJ2-1, with 10 bases aligning to TRBD1. V gave up 11 bases and J gave up 8 bases; unmatched junction bases: 12. CDR3 length: 14 residues.

This clonotype was observed a few times. CDR3 sequence: CSAIDHPSSYEQYV. The DNA for the CDR3 is TGCAGTGCTATTGATCACCCGAGCTCCTACGAGCAGTACGTC. This chain uses TRBV20-1 with TRBJ2-7; no firm D call. CDR3 size: 14 residues. Between the trimmed V and J ends, which lost 4 bases and 0 bases, there was a span of 13 bases. The germline V gene encodes CDR1 DFQATT and CDR2 SNEGSKA (reference sequence).

This clonotype was seen a handful of times. The V call is TRBV3-1, the J call TRBJ1-2, with D hard to call. The V and J ends lost 9 bases and 8 bases respectively, with 19 bases between them. The CDR3 runs to 13 residues. Per germline, CDR1 LGHDT and CDR2 YNNKEL (reference sequence). CDR3 coding DNA: TGTGCCAGTCGCGTATCAGGCGGTCGGGGCTACACCTTC. It specifies CASRVSGGRGYTF.

The rearrangement links TRBV29-1 to TRBJ2-7, with a possible D match to TRBD2 (5 bases). In germline, CDR1 is SQVTM, CDR2 ANQGSEA. CDR3 length: 12 amino acids. The V end was cut by 0 bases, the J end by 3 bases, with 6 bases between. In DNA form, the CDR3 reads TGCAGCGTTGAAGATGAGGGCTACGAGCAGTACTTC. Encoded protein: CSVEDEGYEQYF.

To note about this clonotype: An end of the junction differs from the germline gene, which may be a read error. V gene TRBV11-1 combines with J gene TRBJ1-6, with D possibly TRBD1 on 6 matching bases. The CDR3 spans 18 residues. Germline loops: CDR1 SGHAT, CDR2 FQDESV (reference sequence). The CDR3 here is CACSQITGSASYNSPLHF. The DNA for the CDR3 is TGTGCCTGCAGCCAAATAACAGGGTCAGCGTCCTATAATTCACCCCTCCACTTT.

This clonotype was detected ten times or more. This chain links TRBV7-9 with TRBJ1-3, with D possibly being TRBD1 (6 bases). CDR3 size: 13 residues. Trimming pared 5 bases from V and 8 bases from J, leaving 13 bases between. Germline V gene lookup returns CDR1 SEHNR and CDR2 FQNEAQ (reference sequence). The CDR3 DNA reads TGTGCCAGCAGCGTACAGGGCGGAGACACCATATATTTT. Amino acids: CASSVQGGDTIYF. Filled out from reference TRBV7-9 and TRBJ1-3, the complete variable domain reads DTGVSQNPRHKITKRGQNVTFRCDPISEHNRLYWYRQTLGQGPEFLTYFQNEAQLEKSRLLSDRFSAERPKGSFSTLEIQRTEQGDSAMYLCASSVQGGDTIYFGEGSWLTVV.

This clonotype was detected only a few times. CDR3 in DNA: TGTGCCAGCAGCTTAGCACCCGGGACAGTGCAAAACATTCAGTACTTC. Translation gives CASSLAPGTVQNIQYF. This chain connects TRBV11-2 to TRBJ2-4; 7 nucleotides line up with TRBD1. Germline assignment: CDR1 SGHAT and CDR2 FQNNGV. The CDR3 consists of 16 residues. V shed 1 base, J shed 5 bases, and the junction held 8 bases outside the gene matches. Full variable domain (rest looked up from reference TRBV11-2 and TRBJ2-4): EAGVAQSPRYKIIEKRQSVAFWCNPISGHATLYWYQQILGQGPKLLIQFQNNGVVDDSQLPKDRFSAERLKGVDSTLKIQPAKLEDSAVYLCASSLAPGTVQNIQYFGAGTRLSVL.

This clonotype was detected only a few times. The chain recombines TRBV29-1 with TRBJ2-1; TRBD1 is a possible D gene (6 bases). Trimming took 8 bases from V and 1 from J, leaving 6 bases between them. The CDR3 spans 11 residues. Per germline, CDR1 SQVTM and CDR2 ANQGSEA. The CDR3 DNA sequence: TGCAGCCAGGGGTCCTACAATGAGCAGTTCTTC. This codes for CSQGSYNEQFF.

This clonotype has more than one count but fewer than ten. The chain carries TRBV29-1 and TRBJ2-1, with 7 bases identical to TRBD1. The length of the CDR3 is 13 residues. Per the germline V gene, CDR1 is SQVTM and CDR2 is ANQGSEA. The CDR3 DNA sequence: TGCAGTACCGAAGGGGGCCACTACAATGAGCAGTTCTTC. Translating it yields CSTEGGHYNEQFF.

This clonotype was counted ten times or more. The chain has TRBV15 and TRBJ2-2; D is tentatively TRBD1 or TRBD2 (5 bases each). This CDR3 contains 12 residues. Germline V CDR1 and CDR2: LNHNV, YYDKDF (reference sequence). With 0 bases removed from V and 10 bases from J, the gap between germline ends came to 6 bases. DNA for the CDR3: TGTGCCACCAGCAGAGAGGGGACGGAGCTGTTTTTT. Protein product: CATSREGTELFF.

The chain is built from TRBV7-8 and TRBJ2-7; 10 nucleotides line up with TRBD2. The CDR3 loop spans 16 amino acids. V trimming: 0 bases; J trimming: 6 bases; junction bases outside the gene matches: 8. CDR1 and CDR2 (germline): SGHVS, FQNEAQ. This CDR3 is CASSLAAGTSVFEQYF. The CDR3 DNA reads TGTGCCAGCAGCTTAGCGGCCGGGACTAGCGTCTTCGAGCAGTACTTC.

This clonotype was seen repeatedly, ten times or more. The CDR3 is CASSFLAGADTQYF. The CDR3, as DNA: TGTGCCAGCAGCTTTCTAGCGGGGGCAGATACGCAGTATTTT. The V gene is TRBV7-9, the J gene TRBJ2-3; TRBD2 matches 10 bases. Germline V gives CDR1 SEHNR, CDR2 FQNEAQ (reference sequence). CDR3 size: 14 residues. Trimming at V came to 3 bases and at J to 4 bases, leaving 1 base not matched to a gene.

V gene TRBV7-2 combines with J gene TRBJ1-4; D not certain. This CDR3 is built from 14 residues. Trimming took 3 bases from V and 5 from J, leaving 10 bases between them. Germline V gene data show CDR1 as SGHTA and CDR2 as FQGNSA. The CDR3 here is CASSLRAENEKLFF. Written as DNA, the CDR3 is TGTGCCAGCAGCTTGAGGGCAGAGAATGAAAAACTGTTTTTT.

A few counts support this clonotype. The chain has TRBV4-1 and TRBJ1-4; 10 bases align to TRBD1. Germline-derived CDR1 and CDR2 are MGHRA and YSYEKL. With V trimmed by 5 bases and J by 8 bases, 8 bases remained unmatched. The CDR3 covers 15 residues. The CDR3 bases are TGCGCCAGCAGCAACCCGGGACAGGGGTCCGAAAAACTGTTTTTT. Protein product: CASSNPGQGSEKLFF.

This chain's CDR3 is CATSRGGGIDEQFF. CDR3 DNA sequence: TGTGCCACCAGCAGGGGCGGCGGGATCGATGAGCAGTTCTTC. This rearrangement joins TRBV15 to TRBJ2-1, with D perhaps TRBD2 (6 bases). V lost 3 bases and J 8 bases, leaving 14 bases between the germline ends. Per germline, CDR1 LNHNV and CDR2 YYDKDF (reference sequence). The CDR3 extends over 14 amino acids.

This clonotype was found a few times. The rearrangement uses TRBV15 and TRBJ2-3, with D unclear. V lost 1 base and J 0 bases, leaving 11 bases between the germline ends. The germline V gene encodes CDR1 LNHNV and CDR2 YYDKDF (reference sequence). The CDR3 spans 16 residues. For the CDR3, the DNA is TGTGCCACCAGCAGAGGCTGGGCGGTGAGCACAGATACGCAGTATTTT. As protein: CATSRGWAVSTDTQYF.

The rearrangement uses TRBV20-1 and TRBJ1-5, with TRBD1 identical over 8 bases. The germline CDR1 and CDR2 sequences are DFQATT and SNEGSKA (reference sequence). This CDR3 spans 14 amino acids. The ends lost 5 bases at V and 5 bases at J; junction bases unmatched: 8. This CDR3 is CSAAKTGVDQPQHF. In DNA, the CDR3 is TGCAGTGCTGCCAAGACAGGGGTTGATCAGCCCCAGCATTTT.